This T cell receptor beta chain derives from a study of OX40 agonist ivuxolimab in advanced cancers. Overall study context: Patient treatment consisted of intravenous ivuxolimab administration every 2 weeks at 0.01 to 10 mg/kg.

Findings of the study overall: Researchers report that CD8+ T cells had, on average, more expanded clones than CD4+.

CDR1 and CDR2 from the germline V gene are MGHRA and YSYEKL. The CDR3 extends over 14 amino acids. Trimming shortened V by 1 base and J by 2 bases, and 9 bases separated the two germline ends. Assay used: immunoSEQ multiplex PCR; TCRdb lists only in-frame clones, some missing. The table lists about 81,000 clones, approximately 94% of them singletons. On this clone: Its matching antigen is unknown.

The TCR sequence derives from an adult with an advanced solid tumor such as melanoma, head and neck, liver or kidney cancer. This chain uses TRBV4-1 with TRBJ2-7, with a possible D match to TRBD1 (6 bases). This material consisted of CD4+ or CD8+ T cells sorted from blood, taken in a trial of the OX40 agonist ivuxolimab. The chain's CDR3 is CASSQAGTTYEQYF. CDR3 nucleotide sequence: TGCGCCAGCAGCCAAGCCGGGACAACCTACGAGCAGTACTTC.